This T cell receptor (beta chain) was sequenced in a study of vaccination effects on CD4 cells after COVID-19. Study results and caveats: Early post-infection timepoints were absent, and convalescent patients were few.

TCRdb's table, derived via immunoSEQ multiplex PCR, lists solely in-frame clones and lacks some. The data contain approximately 74,000 clones, under 85% of them seen just once; the ten biggest clones take up roughly 2.9%. Comment on this clone: As yet, its antigen is unknown.

With the ViraFEST assay, the study expanded antigen-specific CD4+ T cells using viral peptide pools, then sequenced them. Researchers isolated CD4+ T cells once 9 to 11 days of culture had elapsed. Absence of prior SARS-CoV-2 infection characterized the vaccine recipients, who showed negative nucleocapsid antibodies. Cultures of approximately 2.1 million PBMC per well contained about 10 IU/ml IL-2 plus 10 ug/ml peptides. The source was CD4+ T cells from PBMCs cultured with HCoV-NL63 spike peptides, collected before COVID-19 vaccination. This clonotype was obtained from a human donor who received a COVID-19 vaccine.

CDR3 DNA sequence: TGTGCCAGCTGGGGGGACAAGAGCTATGGCTACACCTTC. Translated, it gives CASWGDKSYGYTF. The chain uses TRBV28 and TRBJ1-2; perhaps TRBD1 as D (6 bases). Trimming removed 8 bases at V and 4 bases at J, with 14 bases between. Germline V lookup: CDR1 MDHEN, CDR2 SYDVKM. The CDR3 totals 13 residues.